This TCR beta chain was recorded in a study of cytomegalovirus exposure and HLA in healthy donors. To note about this clone: What it binds is unknown.

General study findings and limits: The study found most TCR sequences rare, yet found some public TCRs in many donors. The authors considered a cluster of highly shared sequence variants likely to be a sequencing artifact. High specificity and sensitivity for cytomegalovirus status were reported for the classifier.

Those who donated were healthy bone marrow donors. The PCR employed 60 Vbeta primers together with 13 Jbeta primers. TCRdb's copy holds only in-frame clones and misses some; the assay was immunoSEQ multiplex PCR. The table records under 100,000 clones, around 80% of them present only once. CDR1 MNHNS and CDR2 SASEGT come from the germline V gene. Deletions cut 6 bases from V and 12 bases from J, with 12 bases between. The CDR3 has 11 residues. V gene TRBV6-1 combines with J gene TRBJ2-1; D call uncertain. The sequencing input was PBMCs. The TCR comes from a human donor in good health. This CDR3 is CASSAKRWQFF. Here the CDR3 DNA reads TGTGCCAGCAGCGCCAAGAGGTGGCAGTTCTTC.